This T cell receptor beta chain was captured by sequencing in a study of CXCR3-negative and CXCR3-positive naive CD8 T cells. Through 5' RACE with UMI labels, the TRB cDNA libraries were prepared. TCRdb reprocessed the 5' RACE reads and keeps a single row for each CDR3 protein, giving no DNA. Its clone listing holds over 100,000 distinct CDR3 sequences. On this clonotype itself: Its antigen is as yet unknown.

The CDR3 totals 14 residues. Per germline, CDR1 MDHEN and CDR2 SYDVKM. Study observations and caveats: Similar TRBV-TRBJ gene usage was seen in naive CXCR3-negative and CXCR3-positive cells, but not in memory cells. TCR strength was inferred from TRB CDR3 properties, while surface CD5 was comparable between naive subsets. Most assays were run on fresh PBMCs (CXCR3 expression partially decreased after cryopreservation).

The gene calls are TRBV28 and TRBJ2-3; the D call from TCRdb, TRBD1, cannot be confirmed without DNA. The sequence was collected from a human donor in good health. Some clones in this sample may be carry-over from other donors' samples. Source material: naive CXCR3- CD8+ T cells from blood. Subset meaning: CD45RO-CCR7+CD27+CD95- naive CD8+ T cells lacking CXCR3 (TNR3-). Here the CDR3 reads CASSLTGGRDTQYF. Variable domain in full (rest from reference TRBV28 and TRBJ2-3): DVKVTQSSRYLVKRTGEKVFLECVQDMDHENMFWYRQDPGLGLRLIYFSYDVKMKEKGDIPEGYSVSREKKERFSLILESASTNQTSMYLCASSLTGGRDTQYFGPGTRLTVL.